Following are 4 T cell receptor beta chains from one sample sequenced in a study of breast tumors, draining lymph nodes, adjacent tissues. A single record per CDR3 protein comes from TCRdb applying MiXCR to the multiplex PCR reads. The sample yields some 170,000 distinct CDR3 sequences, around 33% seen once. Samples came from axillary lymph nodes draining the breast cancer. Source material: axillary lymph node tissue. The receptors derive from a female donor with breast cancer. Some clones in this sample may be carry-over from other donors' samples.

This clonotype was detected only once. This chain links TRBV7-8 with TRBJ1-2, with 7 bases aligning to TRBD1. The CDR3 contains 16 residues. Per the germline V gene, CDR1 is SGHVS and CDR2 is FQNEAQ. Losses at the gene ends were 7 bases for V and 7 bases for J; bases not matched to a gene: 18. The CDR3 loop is CASTNFPVGGRSGYTF. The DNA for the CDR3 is TGTGCCAGCACCAACTTCCCGGTAGGGGGCCGGTCTGGCTACACCTTC.

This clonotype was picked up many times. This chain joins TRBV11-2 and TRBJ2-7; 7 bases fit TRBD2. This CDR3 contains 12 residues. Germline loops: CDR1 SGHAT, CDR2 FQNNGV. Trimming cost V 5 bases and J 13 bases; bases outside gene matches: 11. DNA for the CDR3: TGTGCCAGCAGCCATCCGGGGGGAGCGGGATACTTC. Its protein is CASSHPGGAGYF.

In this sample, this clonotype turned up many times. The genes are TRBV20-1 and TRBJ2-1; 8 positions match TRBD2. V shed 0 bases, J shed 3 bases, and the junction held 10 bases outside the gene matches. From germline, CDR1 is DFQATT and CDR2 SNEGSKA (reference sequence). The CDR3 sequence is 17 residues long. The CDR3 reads CSARDPVLAVNYNEQFF. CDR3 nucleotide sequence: TGCAGTGCTAGAGATCCCGTACTAGCGGTGAACTACAATGAGCAGTTCTTC.

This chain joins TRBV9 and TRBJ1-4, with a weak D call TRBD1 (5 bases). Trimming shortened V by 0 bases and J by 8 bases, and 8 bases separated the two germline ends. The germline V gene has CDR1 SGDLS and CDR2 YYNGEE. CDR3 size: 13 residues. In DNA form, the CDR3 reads TGTGCCAGCAGCGTAGGGCAGGGAGAAAAACTGTTTTTT. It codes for CASSVGQGEKLFF.